This T cell receptor (beta chain) is drawn from a study of graft-versus-host responses after intestinal transplantation. Study overall: Anti-thymocyte globulin induction was given to all recipients, followed by tacrolimus and steroids for about 3 years.

Study-wide results and limits: Maximum circulating GvH clone levels tracked with early post-transplant HvG decreases. GvH clones were found in recipient marrow; some appeared first in ileum or blood.

The table came from immunoSEQ multiplex PCR; TCRdb's copy has only in-frame clones and leaves some out. The sample lists about 57,000 clones, 70% to 90% occurring once. On this clone itself: Its cognate antigen is unknown.

Germline CDR1 and CDR2: MNHEY and SMNVEV (reference sequence). V lost 4 bases to trimming and J lost 2 bases; unmatched junction nucleotides: 18. This CDR3 region has 19 residues. The sequencing here drew on PBMCs, taken 26 days after transplant. The sequence was obtained from a human patient who received an intestinal transplant, so some T cells may come from the graft donor. The genes are TRBV27 and TRBJ2-7; 9 bases map to TRBD1. DNA for the CDR3: TGTGCCAGCAGTTACTACCCCCCCCCATTGGGACAGGGTACCTACGAGCAGTACTTC. Residues: CASSYYPPPLGQGTYEQYF.